This T cell receptor (beta chain) was recorded in a study of CXCR3-negative and CXCR3-positive naive CD8 T cells. Study-level points and caveats: CXCR3-expressing naive cells carried TRB CDR3s more hydrophobic than those of CXCR3-negative naive cells.

CDR1 is SQVTM and CDR2 is ANQGSEA in the germline V gene. The length of the CDR3 is 13 residues. Triplicate sorts of 300,000 cells per CD8+ subset. CD45RO-CCR7+CD27+CD95- cells counted as naive CD8+ T cells. Carrying UMI labels, the TRB cDNA libraries were prepared through 5' RACE. Using the 5' RACE reads, TCRdb records one entry per CDR3 protein without DNA. This sample's table reports around 63,000 distinct CDR3 sequences. On this clonotype: Its antigen is undetermined.

The J gene is TRBJ2-7, the V gene TRBV29-1. This TCR derives from a human donor in good health. Some clones in this sample may be carry-over from other donors' samples. The sequencing sample was made of naive CXCR3+ CD8+ T cells from blood. Indicated subset: CD45RO-CCR7+CD27+CD95- naive CD8+ T cells expressing CXCR3 (TNR3+). CDR3 sequence reads: CSVEAGFGDEQYF.